This note documents a single T cell receptor beta chain sequence. Antigen: not known. This specimen comes from a study of yellow fever vaccine responses in identical twins. The study's findings and limits: The T cell response to vaccination in identical twins was reportedly partly convergent and partly personalized.

The germline V and J ends were trimmed by 1 base and 4 bases, with 8 bases remaining between them. This CDR3 region has 13 residues. Germline V gene lookup returns CDR1 SGHTA and CDR2 FQGTGA. TCRdb processed the RT-PCR reads anew with MiXCR; each CDR3 protein has one entry. The sample shows about 14,000 distinct CDR3 sequences, approximately 88% of them seen only once. The chain couples TRBV7-3 to TRBJ2-7; the D gene is possibly TRBD1 (6 bases). Sequences were derived from T cells from blood (PBMCs), unsorted or a sorted subset (not recorded which), sampled before or after yellow fever vaccination (not recorded which). This receptor was obtained from a young woman who received the yellow fever vaccine. In DNA, the CDR3 is TGTGCCAGCAGCTTAAGCAGGGGTTACGAGCAGTACTTC. Translated, it gives CASSLSRGYEQYF.